This record concerns one TCR beta chain sequence. Its target is unknown. This sample was taken from a study of blood T cells in healthy people across ages. Every sample yielded at least 6 million isolated PBMCs. Study-wide findings and caveats: The long-lived group displayed more naive CD4+ cells, plus higher diversity, than the aged donors did. Calculation of diversity from one million T cells yielded estimates considered to be underestimates.

V was clipped by 0 bases and J by 4 bases; unmatched bases: 6. The CDR3 sequence is 16 residues long. In germline, CDR1 is SGHRS, CDR2 YFSETQ. It was with a sample-barcoded 5' primer and a J-beta primer mix that a second PCR of roughly 7 to 12 cycles was run. Through a template-switch adaptor with 12 random nucleotides, each cDNA molecule received a tag. MiXCR, applied by TCRdb to the 5' RACE reads, yields one record per CDR3 protein. The profile shows approximately 800,000 distinct CDR3 sequences, about 59% of them singletons. Sequencing was done on a sample of blood. The receptor comes from a man younger than 45 in good health. V gene TRBV5-1 combines with J gene TRBJ2-1, with 8 bases identical to TRBD2. CDR3 DNA: TGCGCCAGCAGCTTGGCCATCGGGGGGGGATACAATGAGCAGTTCTTC. Its translation is CASSLAIGGGYNEQFF. Drawing the rest from reference TRBV5-1 and TRBJ2-1, the complete variable domain is KAGVTQTPRYLIKTRGQQVTLSCSPISGHRSVSWYQQTPGQGLQFLFEYFSETQRNKGNFPGRFSGRQFSNSRSEMNVSTLELGDSALYLCASSLAIGGGYNEQFFGPGTRLTVL.